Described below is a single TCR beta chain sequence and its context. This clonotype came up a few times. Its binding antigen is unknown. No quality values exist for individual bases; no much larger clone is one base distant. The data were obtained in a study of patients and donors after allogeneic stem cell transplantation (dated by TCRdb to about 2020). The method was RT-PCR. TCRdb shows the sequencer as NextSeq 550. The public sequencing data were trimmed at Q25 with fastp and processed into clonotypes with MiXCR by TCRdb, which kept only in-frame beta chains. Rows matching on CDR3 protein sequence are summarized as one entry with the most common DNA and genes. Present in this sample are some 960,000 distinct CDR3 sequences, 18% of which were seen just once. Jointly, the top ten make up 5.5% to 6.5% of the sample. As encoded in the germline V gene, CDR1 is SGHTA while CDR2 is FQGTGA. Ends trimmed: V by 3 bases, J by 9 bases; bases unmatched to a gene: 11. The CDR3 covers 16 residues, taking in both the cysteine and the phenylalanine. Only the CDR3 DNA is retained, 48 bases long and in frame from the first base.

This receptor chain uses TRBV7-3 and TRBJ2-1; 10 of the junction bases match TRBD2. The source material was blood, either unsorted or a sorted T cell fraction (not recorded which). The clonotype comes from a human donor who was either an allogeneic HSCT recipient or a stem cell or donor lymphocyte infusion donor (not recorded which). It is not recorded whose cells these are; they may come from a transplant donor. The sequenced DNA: TGTGCCAGCAGCTTGAGCTGGAGCGGGGGGGCCGGTGAGCAGTTCTTC. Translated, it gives CASSLSWSGGAGEQFF.